Sequencing of this T cell receptor (beta chain) was carried out in a study of T cells expressing NK-cell markers. Turning to the study itself: Sequenced donors, eight in total, included seven who were HCMV-seropositive and one who was seronegative. Notes on the study in general: What remained unclear was the HCMV specificity of expanded NKG2C+ T cell clones. The study found dominant NKG2C+ clonotypes at roughly 1.0-7.0% of CD8+ T cells in about six donors.

Notes on this clonotype: Its antigen is as yet unknown.

Germline CDR1 and CDR2: KGHDR and SFDVKD. This CDR3 is 18 amino acids long. TCR beta cDNA was generated via 5'RACE template switching incorporating UMIs. One entry per CDR3 protein, without DNA, is what TCRdb gives after re-calling the 5' RACE reads. Its table records fewer than 400,000 distinct CDR3 sequences. V is TRBV24-1 and J is TRBJ1-1. Material for sequencing was blood T cells: a sorted CD56 or NKG2C T cell subset, CD4+ or CD8+ T cells, or bulk PBMC T cells (not recorded which). This clonotype was sampled from a woman aged 45-60 years in good health. The CDR3 protein is CATKSQRARGLLNTEAFF.